Listed below are T cell receptor beta chains from one sample, sequenced in a study of blood T cell repertoires in COVID-19. Libraries were prepared by immunoSEQ multiplex PCR; TCRdb keeps only in-frame clonotypes and omits some of them. The sample records over 400,000 clones, approximately 90% being singletons. Sequencing was done on a sample of peripheral blood. These receptors all stem from a woman aged 25-40 years with active or convalescent COVID-19. Each CDR3 is given with its conserved first and last residue. A D gene is named only where the DNA matches it firmly. Expanded clones are given a class, and other clones once, few, many or no size at all.

cdr3_aa | cdr3_nt | j_call | clone_size | d_call | v_call
CASSIPRGSNQPQHF | TGTGCCAGTAGTATTCCGCGGGGTAGCAATCAGCCCCAGCATTTT | TRBJ1-5 | once | NA | TRBV19
CASSEKRRAPPYEQYF | TGTGCCAGCAGTGAAAAGAGGCGTGCGCCTCCCTACGAGCAGTACTTC | TRBJ2-7 | NA | NA | TRBV6-1
CASSHGQGREEFTDTQYF | TGTGCCAGTAGTCACGGACAGGGGAGAGAGGAATTCACAGATACGCAGTATTTT | TRBJ2-3 | NA | TRBD1 | TRBV19
CASSQDTGYGYTF | TGTGCCAGCAGCCAGGATACCGGATATGGCTACACCTTC | TRBJ1-2 | few | NA | TRBV11-3
CASPLFGDTQYF | TGTGCCAGCCCACTATTCGGTGATACGCAGTATTTT | TRBJ2-3 | NA | NA | TRBV27
CASSFETGTGEYEQYF | TGTGCCAGCAGCTTTGAGACCGGGACAGGGGAATACGAGCAGTACTTC | TRBJ2-7 | NA | TRBD1 | TRBV7-9
CATDRGTYGYTF | TGTGCCACCGACCGGGGAACCTATGGCTACACCTTC | TRBJ1-2 | NA | NA | TRBV6-4
CASTPWGGVYGYTF | TGTGCCAGCACCCCTTGGGGGGGGGTCTATGGCTACACCTTC | TRBJ1-2 | NA | NA | TRBV5-6
CASSLAANTEAFF | TGTGCCAGCAGCCTGGCGGCGAACACTGAAGCTTTCTTT | TRBJ1-1 | once | NA | TRBV9
CASSSAVATNYGYTF | TGTGCCAGCAGCTCCGCAGTGGCAACTAACTATGGCTACACCTTC | TRBJ1-2 | NA | NA | TRBV5-6
CASSDAGGGRNTEAFF | TGCGCCAGCAGTGACGCAGGAGGAGGCAGGAACACTGAAGCTTTCTTT | TRBJ1-1 | NA | NA | TRBV10-2
CASSQFVHRRAYEQYF | TGCGCCAGCAGCCAATTCGTCCATCGCAGGGCCTACGAGCAGTACTTC | TRBJ2-7 | once | NA | TRBV4-1
CASSSPASGSRNEQFF | TGTGCCAGCAGCTCCCCGGCTAGCGGGAGTAGGAATGAGCAGTTCTTC | TRBJ2-1 | NA | TRBD2 | TRBV7-9
CASSPPVRVNTEAFF | TGTGCCAGCTCACCACCCGTGAGGGTCAACACTGAAGCTTTCTTT | TRBJ1-1 | few | NA | TRBV18
CASSLAPPSGIYNEQFF | TGCGCCAGCAGCTTGGCGCCCCCTAGCGGGATATACAATGAGCAGTTCTTC | TRBJ2-1 | once | TRBD2 | TRBV5-1
CASSLPGGGVIAFF | TGTGCCAGCTCTCTACCCGGGGGAGGGGTGATTGCTTTCTTT | TRBJ1-1 | NA | NA | TRBV7-8
CASSQDRGQGESGYTF | TGTGCCAGCAGCCAAGATCGGGGACAGGGGGAAAGTGGCTACACCTTC | TRBJ1-2 | NA | TRBD1 | TRBV3-1/TRBV3-2
CASSPGQGAETQYF | TGCGCCAGCAGCCCGGGACAGGGGGCCGAGACCCAGTACTTC | TRBJ2-5 | NA | TRBD1 | TRBV5-1
CASIPWHSNQPQHF | TGTGCCAGTATCCCCTGGCATAGCAATCAGCCCCAGCATTTT | TRBJ1-5 | NA | NA | TRBV19
CASSQGYRDGYTF | TGCGCCAGCAGCCAAGGATACAGGGATGGCTACACCTTC | TRBJ1-2 | NA | NA | TRBV4-1